Below, one T cell receptor (beta chain) is given with its context. The antigen remains unidentified. The sample comes from a study of monozygotic twins with inflammatory bowel disease. Study-wide results and limits: Among the T cells, different subtypes could not be distinguished. No detectable difference in repertoire similarity separated concordant from discordant twins, possibly as a result of limited power. Healthy co-twins exceeded IBD patients in TCRbeta diversity as measured by inverse Simpson.

The CDR3 is 12 residues long. CDR1 and CDR2 from the germline V gene are LGHDT and YNNKEL (reference sequence). TCRdb re-called the 5' RACE reads; every CDR3 protein appears as one record, without DNA. This table holds hundreds of thousands of distinct CDR3 sequences. Blood was collected, around 2.7 ml per donor. The chain joins TRBV3-1 to TRBJ1-1. This TCR was recovered from a human donor with ulcerative colitis or Crohn's disease, or a healthy co-twin of an affected twin (not recorded which). Sample: blood. This CDR3 is CASSPLGSEAFF.